This is a list of T cell receptor beta chains from one sample in a study of blood T cell repertoires in COVID-19. Sequencing used immunoSEQ multiplex PCR; TCRdb keeps in-frame clones, though not all of them. The table records under 100,000 clones, around 88% of them present only once. Material for sequencing was peripheral blood. Source of these receptors: a woman aged 60-70 years with acute or convalescent COVID-19. Both conserved end residues are part of each CDR3. Each record gives: D gene, V gene, clone size, J gene, CDR3 DNA, CDR3 protein. A D gene is named only where the DNA matches it firmly. For some rows the clone size is stated as once, few or many, or as a class when expanded; others skip it.

D: NA; V: TRBV5-1; size: NA; J: TRBJ2-3; DNA: TGCGCCAGCAGCTTGGAGGCAGGGGCCCCCCCAGATACGCAGTATTTT; CDR3: CASSLEAGAPPDTQYF
D: NA; V: TRBV24-1; size: few; J: TRBJ2-1; DNA: TGTGCCACCAGTGATTGGGCCTCTTACAATGAGCAGTTCTTC; CDR3: CATSDWASYNEQFF
D: NA; V: TRBV10-1; size: NA; J: TRBJ2-2; DNA: TGCGCCAGCAGTGAAGGAGGAACGGGAGTTAAGGCCGGGGAGCTGTTTTTT; CDR3: CASSEGGTGVKAGELFF
D: TRBD1; V: TRBV6-6; size: few; J: TRBJ1-2; DNA: TGTGCCAGCAGGCCCCGGGACAGTAACTATGGCTACACCTTC; CDR3: CASRPRDSNYGYTF
D: NA; V: TRBV3-1/TRBV3-2; size: NA; J: TRBJ2-1; DNA: TGTGCCAGCAGCCCTTACGGGGGGCGGGTTATTTACAATGAGCAGTTCTTC; CDR3: CASSPYGGRVIYNEQFF
D: TRBD2; V: TRBV5-1; size: NA; J: TRBJ2-5; DNA: TGCGCCAGCAGCCCAACTACTAGCGGGGCCGGTGGAGCCCAGTACTTC; CDR3: CASSPTTSGAGGAQYF
D: NA; V: TRBV9; size: once; J: TRBJ2-1; DNA: TGTGCCAGCACCAGTATGGGACAAGAGCAGTTCTTC; CDR3: CASTSMGQEQFF
D: NA; V: TRBV5-4; size: NA; J: TRBJ1-6; DNA: TGTGCCAGCAGCTTGGGTCGGGGGGCGTCCAATTCACCCCTCCACTTT; CDR3: CASSLGRGASNSPLHF
D: TRBD1; V: TRBV7-9; size: few; J: TRBJ1-4; DNA: TGTGCCAGCAGCCCTGGGACAGGCGGACTCCCTGCAACTAATGAAAAACTGTTTTTT; CDR3: CASSPGTGGLPATNEKLFF
D: TRBD2; V: TRBV10-3; size: NA; J: TRBJ2-1; DNA: TGTGCCATCAGTGGGATGTGGACTAGCGATCGGCAAGAGCAGTTCTTC; CDR3: CAISGMWTSDRQEQFF
D: NA; V: TRBV12-5; size: NA; J: TRBJ1-5; DNA: TGTGCTAGTGGTTTGTTCTCACAGGCCCTTAGCAATCAGCCCCAGCATTTT; CDR3: CASGLFSQALSNQPQHF
D: NA; V: TRBV19; size: NA; J: TRBJ2-7; DNA: TGTGCCAGTAGTATTACACAGTCCTACGAGCAGTACTTC; CDR3: CASSITQSYEQYF
D: TRBD2; V: TRBV7-2; size: NA; J: TRBJ2-1; DNA: TGTGCCAGCAGCTTAGGGACTAGCGGGGGTAATGAGCAGTTCTTC; CDR3: CASSLGTSGGNEQFF
D: NA; V: TRBV5-1; size: few; J: TRBJ1-1; DNA: TGCGCCAGCAGCTTGGACGTAGTGAACACTGAAGCTTTCTTT; CDR3: CASSLDVVNTEAFF
D: NA; V: TRBV6-1; size: NA; J: TRBJ2-1; DNA: TGTGCCAGCAGTGAACGGCTAGCGAGGAATGAGCAGTTCTTC; CDR3: CASSERLARNEQFF
D: NA; V: TRBV5-1; size: once; J: TRBJ1-1; DNA: TGCGCCAGCAGCACAACCCCCCCAGGGACTAACACTGAAGCTTTCTTT; CDR3: CASSTTPPGTNTEAFF
D: TRBD2; V: TRBV6-6; size: NA; J: TRBJ2-7; DNA: TGTGCCAGCAGTCTTTTAGCGGGGAACTACGAGCAGTACTTC; CDR3: CASSLLAGNYEQYF
D: TRBD1; V: TRBV9; size: NA; J: TRBJ2-1; DNA: TGTGCCAGCACCCTTCGCACAGGGGCGGGCAATGAGCAGTTCTTC; CDR3: CASTLRTGAGNEQFF
D: TRBD2; V: TRBV5-4; size: once; J: TRBJ2-7; DNA: TGTGCCAGCTCCTCGGGGGGTTTCTACGAGCAGTACTTC; CDR3: CASSSGGFYEQYF
D: NA; V: TRBV27; size: NA; J: TRBJ2-3; DNA: TGTGCCAGCAGTGGGACCTATAGCGGAGATACGCAGTATTTT; CDR3: CASSGTYSGDTQYF
D: TRBD1; V: TRBV9; size: NA; J: TRBJ2-1; DNA: TGTGCCAGCAGCGTAGTAGTCCCGAGGGGGCCCCCCTTTAATGAGCAGTTCTTC; CDR3: CASSVVVPRGPPFNEQFF
D: TRBD2; V: TRBV3-1/TRBV3-2; size: NA; J: TRBJ2-5; DNA: TGTGCCAGCAGCCATACTGGACTAGGAGAGACCCAGTACTTC; CDR3: CASSHTGLGETQYF
D: TRBD1; V: TRBV5-1; size: once; J: TRBJ1-1; DNA: TGCGCCAGCAGACCCGGTTTAGGGACAGAGAACACTGAAGCTTTCTTT; CDR3: CASRPGLGTENTEAFF
D: NA; V: TRBV4-3; size: NA; J: TRBJ1-2; DNA: TGCGCCAGCAGCCAAGAAGGGGGAAGCTATGGCTACACCTTC; CDR3: CASSQEGGSYGYTF
D: NA; V: TRBV7-3; size: once; J: TRBJ2-1; DNA: TGTGCCAGCAGCTTAAATTCGGCTAGCTCAAATGAGCAGTTCTTC; CDR3: CASSLNSASSNEQFF
D: NA; V: TRBV30; size: NA; J: TRBJ2-3; DNA: TGTGCCTGGAAACGGAGGGGCGCAGATACGCAGTATTTT; CDR3: CAWKRRGADTQYF
D: NA; V: TRBV29-1; size: few; J: TRBJ1-1; DNA: TGCAGCGTTGAAGGGGGAGCCAGTTACACTGAAGCTTTCTTT; CDR3: CSVEGGASYTEAFF
D: TRBD1; V: TRBV6-5; size: NA; J: TRBJ1-4; DNA: TGTGCCAGCAGTTACTCGGAGAGGGGGCGACTGTTTTTT; CDR3: CASSYSERGRLFF
D: TRBD1; V: TRBV2; size: NA; J: TRBJ1-4; DNA: TGTGCCAGCAACAAGGGGACAGAGCAAGCAACTAATGAAAAACTGTTTTTT; CDR3: CASNKGTEQATNEKLFF
D: NA; V: TRBV5-1; size: NA; J: TRBJ1-6; DNA: TGCGCCAGCAGCTTGGGTCAGGGATCGGATTCACCCCTCCACTTT; CDR3: CASSLGQGSDSPLHF
D: NA; V: TRBV11-2; size: few; J: TRBJ1-3; DNA: TGTGCCAGCAGCTTAGCAGGCCTCTCTGGAAACACCATATATTTT; CDR3: CASSLAGLSGNTIYF